These T cell receptor beta chains were read from a single sample in a study of vaccination effects on CD4 cells after COVID-19. Method: immunoSEQ multiplex PCR; TCRdb's copy keeps in-frame clones and lacks some. This table holds under 30,000 clones, 60% to 80% found once. The antigens of these receptors remain unknown. The material sequenced was CD4+ T cells from PBMCs cultured without peptide, taken before COVID-19 vaccination. These receptors were collected from a human donor who received a COVID-19 vaccine. Both conserved end residues are part of each CDR3. The size entry is marked missing in some rows and otherwise reads once, few, many or a size class.

v_gene	abundance	j_gene	CDR3aa
TRBV5-1	.	TRBJ2-5	CASSLGAAPFQETQYF
TRBV2	.	TRBJ1-1	CASSRPDTEAFF
TRBV3-1/TRBV3-2	.	TRBJ2-1	CASSQSQLAASYNEQFF
TRBV25-1	.	TRBJ2-7	CASSDGGGEQYF
TRBV18	once	TRBJ1-2	CASSLRSRDGYTF
TRBV7-2	once	TRBJ1-2	CASSRGGVDYGYTF
TRBV5-4	.	TRBJ1-4	CASSPYSGVATNEKLFF
TRBV4-1	.	TRBJ1-2	CASSQPRARGGSNYGYTF
TRBV10-3	few	TRBJ2-7	CAIRDRRHAYEQYF
TRBV6-2/TRBV6-3	.	TRBJ1-1	CASSQTPTGGSLRTEAFF
TRBV4-2	.	TRBJ2-5	CASSQIAASLTQETQYF
TRBV5-1	.	TRBJ2-2	CASSLVGRVNTGELFF
TRBV6-5	.	TRBJ1-5	CASSWGGQTSNQPQHF
TRBV7-9	.	TRBJ2-1	CASSLLGEGRSNEQFF
TRBV9	once	TRBJ1-2	CASSGEQGWGYTF
TRBV30	once	TRBJ2-5	CAWAGSQQETQYF
TRBV2	few	TRBJ1-5	CASRGWRDQPQHF
TRBV2	.	TRBJ2-5	CASSESASYGAQYF
TRBV4-1	.	TRBJ1-1	CASSRQGREAEAFF
TRBV5-4	few	TRBJ1-2	CASSSDRYYGYTF